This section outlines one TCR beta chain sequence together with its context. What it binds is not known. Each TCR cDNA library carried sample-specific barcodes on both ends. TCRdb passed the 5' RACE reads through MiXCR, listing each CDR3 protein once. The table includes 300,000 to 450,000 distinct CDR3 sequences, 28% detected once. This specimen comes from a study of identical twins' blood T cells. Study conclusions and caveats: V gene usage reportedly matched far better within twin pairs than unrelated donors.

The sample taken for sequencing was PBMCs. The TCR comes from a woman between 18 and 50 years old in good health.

CDR3 sequence reads: CSVDGGGYNEQFF. The CDR3, as DNA: TGCAGCGTTGATGGGGGAGGATACAATGAGCAGTTCTTC. V gene TRBV29-1 combines with J gene TRBJ2-1; D may be TRBD2 (6 bases). Per germline, CDR1 SQVTM and CDR2 ANQGSEA. The CDR3 contains 13 residues. V dropped 3 bases and J dropped 4 bases, with 10 bases sitting between them.